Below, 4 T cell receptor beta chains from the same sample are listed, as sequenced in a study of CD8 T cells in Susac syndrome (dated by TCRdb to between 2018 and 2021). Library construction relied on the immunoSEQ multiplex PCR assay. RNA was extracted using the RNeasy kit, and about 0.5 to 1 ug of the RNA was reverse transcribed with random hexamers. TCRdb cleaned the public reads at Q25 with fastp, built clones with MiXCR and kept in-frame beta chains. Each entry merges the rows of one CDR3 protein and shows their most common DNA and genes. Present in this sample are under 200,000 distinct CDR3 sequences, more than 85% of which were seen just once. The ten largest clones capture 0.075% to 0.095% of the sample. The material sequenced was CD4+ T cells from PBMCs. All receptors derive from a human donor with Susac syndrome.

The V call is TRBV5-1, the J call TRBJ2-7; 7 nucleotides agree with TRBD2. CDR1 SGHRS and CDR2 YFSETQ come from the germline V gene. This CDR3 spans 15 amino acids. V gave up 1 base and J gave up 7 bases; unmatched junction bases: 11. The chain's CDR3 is CASSLNSGWAEEQYF. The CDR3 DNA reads TGCGCCAGCAGCTTGAATAGCGGGTGGGCTGAAGAGCAGTACTTC.

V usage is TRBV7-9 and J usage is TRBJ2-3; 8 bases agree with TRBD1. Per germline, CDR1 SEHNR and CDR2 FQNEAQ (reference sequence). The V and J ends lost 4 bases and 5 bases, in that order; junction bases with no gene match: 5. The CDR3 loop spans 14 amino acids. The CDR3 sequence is CASSSTGAVDTQYF. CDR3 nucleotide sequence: TGTGCCAGCAGCTCGACAGGGGCGGTAGATACGCAGTATTTT.

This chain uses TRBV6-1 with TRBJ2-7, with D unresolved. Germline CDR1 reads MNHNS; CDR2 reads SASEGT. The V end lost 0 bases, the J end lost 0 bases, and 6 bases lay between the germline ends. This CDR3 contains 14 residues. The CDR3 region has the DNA TGTGCCAGCAGTGAAGCTGGCATCTCCTACGAGCAGTACTTC. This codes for CASSEAGISYEQYF.

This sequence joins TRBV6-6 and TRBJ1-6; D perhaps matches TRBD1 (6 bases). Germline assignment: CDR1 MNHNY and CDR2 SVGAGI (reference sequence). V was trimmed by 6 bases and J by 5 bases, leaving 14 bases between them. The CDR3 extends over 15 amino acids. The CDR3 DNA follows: TGTGCCAGCAGCCGAGGGGGGACAAATAATTCACCCCTCCACTTT. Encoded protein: CASSRGGTNNSPLHF.